A selection of T cell receptor beta chains follows, all from one sample in a study of T cells in Graves' hyperthyroidism and ophthalmopathy. TCRdb reprocessed the multiplex PCR reads with MiXCR, giving one entry per CDR3 protein. This sample has about 720,000 distinct CDR3 sequences, with 16% found just once. The source material was blood. These receptors were collected from a man between 18 and 29 years old with Graves' hyperthyroidism. Both conserved end residues are part of each CDR3. Fields, in order: D gene, J gene, V gene, clone size, CDR3 DNA, CDR3 protein. The D gene is left open where the match is weak. Clone size is not always given. Where it is, it says once, few, many or a class for expanded clones.

>-|TRBJ2-7|TRBV7-8|few
TGTGCCAGCAGCTTAGAGGGGGGAGTTTATTCCTACGAGCAGTACTTC
CASSLEGGVYSYEQYF
>-|TRBJ1-3|TRBV20-1|few
TGCAGTGCTAGAAGCACGGCTGGAAACACCATATATTTT
CSARSTAGNTIYF
>TRBD2|TRBJ2-1|TRBV19|-
TGTGCCAGTAGTGCCCGGGGGGGTTCCTACAATGAGCAGTTCTTC
CASSARGGSYNEQFF
>TRBD2|TRBJ2-1|TRBV9|-
TGTGCCAGCAGCGCCTCCGGGACTACTAACAATGAGCAGTTCTTC
CASSASGTTNNEQFF
>TRBD2|TRBJ2-1|TRBV18|many
TGTGCCAGCTCACCATTGGGGCTAGCGGGAGCAGGCTACAATGAGCAGTTCTTC
CASSPLGLAGAGYNEQFF
>-|TRBJ2-1|TRBV29-1|-
TGCTCGGGAAGGGACGGAAATAACAATGAGCAGTTCTTC
CSGRDGNNNEQFF
>TRBD2|TRBJ2-5|TRBV28|many
TGTGCCAGCAGTTTGCCTAGCGGGAGTCGAGAGACCCAGTACTTC
CASSLPSGSRETQYF
>TRBD2|TRBJ2-7|TRBV20-1|-
TGCAGTGCTCAGCAGGGAATGCTAGCGGGAGGAATCTACGAGCAGTACTTC
CSAQQGMLAGGIYEQYF
>-|TRBJ1-1|TRBV10-2|many
TGCGCCAGCAAGTTTGGGTCATTGACTGAAGCTTTCTTT
CASKFGSLTEAFF
>-|TRBJ1-1|TRBV2|many
TGTGCCAGCAGTGCTGGACAGTATAAGAACACTGAAGCTTTCTTT
CASSAGQYKNTEAFF
>-|TRBJ1-4|TRBV9|-
TGTGCCAGCAGCGTAACCGGATTACTTGGGGAAAAACTGTTTTTT
CASSVTGLLGEKLFF
>-|TRBJ2-5|TRBV3-1|many
TGTGCCAGCAGCCAACGGGAGACCCAGTACTTC
CASSQRETQYF
>-|TRBJ2-7|TRBV3-1|many
TGTGCCAGCAGCCCAAGCCGCTCCTACGAGCAGTACTTC
CASSPSRSYEQYF
>TRBD1|TRBJ1-1|TRBV7-9|-
TGTGCCAGCAGCCCTAGGGTTGGGGACAGGGAGAACACTGAAGCTTTCTTT
CASSPRVGDRENTEAFF
>-|TRBJ2-1|TRBV30|many
TGTGCCTGGCAACCTACTGGGACCTACAATGAGCAGTTCTTC
CAWQPTGTYNEQFF
>TRBD2|TRBJ2-3|TRBV19|few
TGTGCCAGTAAAATAAGCGGGAGGGCCGGGGATACGCAGTATTTT
CASKISGRAGDTQYF
>-|TRBJ2-1|TRBV2|few
TGTGCCAGCAGTGTCCGGGGAAACAATGAGCAGTTCTTC
CASSVRGNNEQFF
>TRBD1|TRBJ2-7|TRBV6-1|many
TGTGCCAGCAGAACAGGGGGCCCTATGCTCCACGAGCAGTACTTC
CASRTGGPMLHEQYF
>TRBD2|TRBJ2-5|TRBV27|-
TGTGCCAGCAGTATACTAGGGACTAATCAAGAGACCCAGTACTTC
CASSILGTNQETQYF
>-|TRBJ2-7|TRBV7-9|few
TGTGCCAGCAGCCCACAGACCGCCTACGAGCAGTACTTC
CASSPQTAYEQYF
>-|TRBJ1-1|TRBV12-3/TRBV12-4|many
TGTGCCAGCAGTTTCGGGGTGTCCGCGTGGGAGAACACTGAAGCTTTCTTT
CASSFGVSAWENTEAFF
>TRBD1|TRBJ2-2|TRBV30|many
TGTGCCTGGAGGGAGACAGGGTCCACCGGGGAGCTGTTTTTT
CAWRETGSTGELFF
>-|TRBJ2-1|TRBV30|few
TGTGCCTGGAGTTCAGGGGAGCGGGACCACAATGAGCAGTTCTTC
CAWSSGERDHNEQFF
>-|TRBJ2-7|TRBV30|many
TGTGCCTGGATGGGTGGTACCTACGAGCAGTACTTC
CAWMGGTYEQYF
>TRBD2|TRBJ2-1|TRBV28|many
TGTGCCAGCAGTCCCCGAGATCTTCGGACTAGCGGGAGAGCGGACAATGAGCAGTTCTTC
CASSPRDLRTSGRADNEQFF
>TRBD2|TRBJ2-3|TRBV28|many
TGTGCCACCGTGAGTGCGGGAGTGGAGGATACGCAGTATTTT
CATVSAGVEDTQYF
>TRBD1|TRBJ1-1|TRBV19|-
TGTGCCAGTAGTATAAGGACAGGGGGGAACACTGAAGCTTTCTTT
CASSIRTGGNTEAFF
>-|TRBJ1-1|TRBV4-1|few
TGCGCCAGCAGCCAAGTAGACAGGAACACTGAAGCTTTCTTT
CASSQVDRNTEAFF
>-|TRBJ1-2|TRBV6-1|-
TGTGCCACCTTGGGAGACAAAGGCTACACCTTC
CATLGDKGYTF
>-|TRBJ1-4|TRBV28|few
TGTGCCAGCAGTTTCCCCTTGGGCTATAATGAAAAACTGTTTTTT
CASSFPLGYNEKLFF
>-|TRBJ2-2|TRBV3-1|few
TGTGCCAGCAGCCCCACTGCGGATAGCAGGGTCGGCGGGGAGCTGTTTTTT
CASSPTADSRVGGELFF
>-|TRBJ2-2|TRBV7-2|many
TGTGCCAGCAGCTTCCGGGGCGGGGAGCTGTTTTTT
CASSFRGGELFF
>-|TRBJ2-3|TRBV24-1|once
TGTGCCACCAGTGGGGGGGCTAGCACAGATACGCAGTATTTT
CATSGGASTDTQYF
>-|TRBJ1-5|TRBV28|many
TGTGCCAGCAGTTTCGCCCCCCAGGGCGAGGATCAGCCCCAGCATTTT
CASSFAPQGEDQPQHF
>TRBD1|TRBJ2-7|TRBV19|-
TGTGCCAGTAGGCACAGGGGGGCTAGCGAGCAGTACTTC
CASRHRGASEQYF
>TRBD2|TRBJ2-3|TRBV28|many
TGTGCCAGCAGCCCGGGGGGACTACGCACAGATACGCAGTATTTT
CASSPGGLRTDTQYF
>TRBD2|TRBJ2-7|TRBV5-6|once
TGTGCCAGCAGTCTAACCCCGGGACTAGCGGGAGTCGAGCAGTACTTC
CASSLTPGLAGVEQYF
>-|TRBJ2-5|TRBV6-2/TRBV6-3|few
TGTGCCAGCAGTAGCTATGGACAGCCTGGGGGAGAGACCCAGTACTTC
CASSSYGQPGGETQYF
>-|TRBJ2-2|TRBV6-1|-
TGTGCCAGCCGGCGAGGCGGGACGGCGAACACCGGGGAGCTGTTTTTT
CASRRGGTANTGELFF
>TRBD1|TRBJ2-1|TRBV7-2|many
TGTGCCAGCAGTCAGGGGGCTATGAGGTCCTACAATGAGCAGTTCTTC
CASSQGAMRSYNEQFF
>TRBD1|TRBJ2-7|TRBV27|-
TGTGCCAGCAGACGTGGGACAGACTCCTACGAGCAGTACTTC
CASRRGTDSYEQYF
>TRBD1|TRBJ2-7|TRBV30|many
TGTGCCTGGAGTGTATGGGGACAGGGGAACTACGAGCAGTACTTC
CAWSVWGQGNYEQYF
>-|TRBJ2-5|TRBV5-1|few
TGCGCCAGCAGCTTGGGGTCTATCCAAGAGACCCAGTACTTC
CASSLGSIQETQYF
>-|TRBJ1-5|TRBV12-3/TRBV12-4|many
TGTGCCAGCAGAAAGACGGGTTACGGCAATCAGCCCCAGCATTTT
CASRKTGYGNQPQHF
>TRBD1|TRBJ1-1|TRBV9|few
TGTGCCAGCAGCCCCCTGGAAGGACAGGGGAAGAACACTGAAGCTTTCTTT
CASSPLEGQGKNTEAFF
>-|TRBJ2-1|TRBV9|few
TGTGCCAGCAGCGTAGCCGGGGGGCTGTACAATGAGCAGTTCTTC
CASSVAGGLYNEQFF
>TRBD2|TRBJ2-3|TRBV6-2/TRBV6-3|-
TGTGCCAGCAGTTCCCGTGTGAGCGGGAGGCGCACAGATACGCAGTATTTT
CASSSRVSGRRTDTQYF
>-|TRBJ1-2|TRBV6-1|-
TGTGCCAGCGTAGATGACAGAAACCCCTATGGCTACACCTTC
CASVDDRNPYGYTF
>TRBD2|TRBJ2-7|TRBV6-2/TRBV6-3|many
TGTGCCAGCAGCCGACTAGCGGGGGACCTAGAGCAGTACTTC
CASSRLAGDLEQYF
>-|TRBJ2-2|TRBV30|many
TGTGCCTGGAGTGTACGGTCGAACACCGGGGAGCTGTTTTTT
CAWSVRSNTGELFF
>TRBD1|TRBJ2-1|TRBV18|many
TGTGCCAGCTCTCGCAACCTGCCCGAGACAGGGGAGCAGTTCTTC
CASSRNLPETGEQFF
>-|TRBJ2-7|TRBV28|many
TGTGCCAGCAGTTCGTCCTGGGAGAATGACGAGCAGTACTTC
CASSSSWENDEQYF
>TRBD2|TRBJ2-1|TRBV7-2|many
TGTGCCAGCAGCTTCCACCGGGGGGATGAGCAGTTCTTC
CASSFHRGDEQFF
>-|TRBJ1-6|TRBV15|-
TGTGCCACCAGCAGGACAGGAGATTATAATTCACCCCTCCACTTT
CATSRTGDYNSPLHF
>-|TRBJ2-1|TRBV19|-
TGTGCCAGTAGTCGGGGGACGGGTGAGCAGTTCTTC
CASSRGTGEQFF
>-|TRBJ2-1|TRBV6-1|many
TGTGCCAGCAGTGAGGCCGGAGAGCAGTTCTTC
CASSEAGEQFF
>-|TRBJ1-3|TRBV2|-
TGTGCCAGCAGTCAATTAATAACGGCTGGAAACACCATATATTTT
CASSQLITAGNTIYF
>-|TRBJ2-1|TRBV7-2|many
TGTGCCAGCAGCTTATACGCGAGGAATGAGCAGTTCTTC
CASSLYARNEQFF
>-|TRBJ2-1|TRBV28|-
TGTGCCAGCAGTTTAGGTAGCGGATACCCCTACAATGAGCAGTTCTTC
CASSLGSGYPYNEQFF